The next 12 T cell receptor beta chains were all read from a single sample in a study of CD4 and CD8 cells across lung adenocarcinoma regions (dated by TCRdb to the late 2010s). The library was made by PCR. TCRdb shows the sequencer as HiSeq X Ten. Using fastp trimming at Q25 and MiXCR clonotype assembly, TCRdb reanalyzed the public sequencing data and kept in-frame beta chains. Every entry covers one CDR3 protein and lists the most common genes and DNA from its rows. The sample has about 19,000 distinct CDR3 sequences on record, more than 45% of them singletons. Of the sample, less than 20% is held by the ten largest clones. The sample consisted of CD4+ T cells from the margin of a lung tumor. Interpreted using the paper, the cell subset or site label stands for: tumor margin region. The receptors here all came from a male donor with lung adenocarcinoma. The CD4 and CD8 labels of this study may be unreliable.

Worth noting for this clonotype: Because the CDR3's place on the DNA is in doubt, the DNA is left out and the CDR3 is given as listed by TCRdb. This CDR3 reads CASSSYPEGFASGANVQTF. This chain joins TRBV6-5 and TRBJ2-6; no check of the table's D call, TRBD2, against the DNA was made. Germline V CDR1 and CDR2: MNHEY, SVGAGI. Including both end residues, the CDR3 is 19 amino acids long.

About this clonotype: A read error may account for a junction end that differs from germline. V gene TRBV3-1 combines with J gene TRBJ2-4; a possible D gene is TRBD1 (5 bases). Germline loops: CDR1 LGHDT, CDR2 YNNKEL (reference sequence). This CDR3 comprises 13 residues. In DNA, the CDR3 is TGTGCCAGCAGCCAACAGGGCACAAACACGCAGTATTTC. Protein: CASSQQGTNTQYF.

The rearrangement uses TRBV6-1 and TRBJ2-4; D may be TRBD2 (5 bases). Near its end, the DNA agrees better with TRBJ2-5, so the J call may be wrong. This CDR3 contains 16 residues. Germline-derived CDR1 and CDR2 are MNHNS and SASEGT. CDR3 bases: TGTGCCAGCAGGGCGGAGGCAAATACGTACCAAGAGACCCAGTACTTC. This codes for CASRAEANTYQETQYF.

This clonotype occurred a few times. This chain uses TRBV6-5 with TRBJ2-7, with D possibly matching TRBD2 (6 bases). The V end lost 3 bases, the J end lost 2 bases, and 17 bases lay between the germline ends. The CDR3 consists of 16 residues. Per germline, CDR1 MNHEY and CDR2 SVGAGI. CDR3 sequence: CASSYLGGNSPYEQYF. CDR3 DNA sequence: TGTGCCAGCAGTTATCTCGGAGGGAATTCTCCCTACGAGCAGTACTTC.

The gene calls are TRBV11-3 and TRBJ2-2; D call uncertain. V lost 2 bases and J 5 bases, leaving 6 bases between the germline ends. The CDR3 has 13 residues. CDR1 is SGHNT and CDR2 is YENEEA in the germline V gene. CDR3 sequence (DNA): TGTGCCAGCAGCTTACTAGGAACCGGGGAGCTGTTTTTT. Its translation is CASSLLGTGELFF. The full variable domain, its missing parts supplied by reference TRBV11-3 and TRBJ2-2, is EAGVVQSPRYKIIEKKQPVAFWCNPISGHNTLYWYLQNLGQGPELLIRYENEEAVDDSQLPKDRFSAERLKGVDSTLKIQPAELGDSAVYLCASSLLGTGELFFGEGSRLTVL.

This clonotype has ten or more counts. V is TRBV6-1 and J is TRBJ2-5; 7 bases are shared with TRBD1. The CDR3 has 14 amino acids. CDR1 and CDR2 from the germline V gene are MNHNS and SASEGT. Trimming at V came to 6 bases and at J to 9 bases, leaving 13 bases not matched to a gene. The CDR3 loop reads CASRETGTFWSQYF. The CDR3 DNA reads as TGTGCCAGCAGAGAGACAGGGACCTTCTGGTCCCAGTACTTC.

This chain links TRBV6-1 with TRBJ2-1; the D gene is possibly TRBD2 (7 bases). CDR3 length equals 15 residues. Per the germline V gene, CDR1 is MNHNS and CDR2 is SASEGT. Trimming pared 6 bases from V and 5 bases from J, leaving 17 bases between. CDR3 loop: CASRQNREGNNEQFF. Here the CDR3 DNA reads TGTGCCAGCAGACAGAACAGGGAGGGGAACAATGAGCAGTTCTTC.

The rearrangement links TRBV6-5 to TRBJ2-7, with D possibly being TRBD2 (5 bases). Trimming removed 2 bases at V and 1 base at J, with 9 bases between. The germline gives CDR1 MNHEY, CDR2 SVGAGI. The CDR3 runs to 14 residues. The chain's CDR3 is CASSYQRTSYEQYF. The CDR3 region has the DNA TGTGCCAGCAGTTACCAGAGGACTTCCTACGAGCAGTACTTC.

The V call is TRBV5-1, the J call TRBJ2-1; 7 positions match TRBD2. V gave up 1 base and J gave up 5 bases; unmatched junction bases: 3. Germline V gene data show CDR1 as SGHRS and CDR2 as YFSETQ. This CDR3 has 14 amino acids. CDR3 nucleotides: TGCGCCAGCAGCTTGACTAGCGCCAACAATGAGCAGTTCTTC. Amino acids: CASSLTSANNEQFF.

This chain links TRBV6-5 with TRBJ2-2; D not certain. The J call may be faulty, since TRBJ2-3 better matches the DNA end. The CDR3 length is 15 residues. Per germline, CDR1 MNHEY and CDR2 SVGAGI. CDR3 region: CASRLQSVIPEEQYF. For the CDR3, the DNA is TGTGCCAGCAGACTCCAGTCCGTAATCCCAGAGGAGCAGTATTTT.

This clonotype showed up just a few times. This chain joins TRBV10-1 and TRBJ1-1; 7 bases match TRBD1. The CDR3 has 13 residues. CDR1 and CDR2 (germline): WNHNN, SYGVQD (reference sequence). J gave up 8 bases and V 6 bases, and 9 bases lay outside the gene matches. The DNA for the CDR3 is TGCGCCAGCAGCGACGGACAGGCACAAGAAGCTTTCTTT. It yields the protein CASSDGQAQEAFF.

This clonotype was recorded many times. The V call is TRBV7-6, the J call TRBJ2-1; D gene uncertain. The J call may be in error: the DNA end matches TRBJ2-5 better. From germline, CDR1 is SGHVS and CDR2 FNYEAQ. The CDR3 totals 16 residues. CDR3 amino acids: CASSFKEAERRETQYF. Written as DNA, the CDR3 is TGTGCCAGCAGCTTTAAAGAGGCCGAGAGGAGAGAGACCCAGTACTTC.